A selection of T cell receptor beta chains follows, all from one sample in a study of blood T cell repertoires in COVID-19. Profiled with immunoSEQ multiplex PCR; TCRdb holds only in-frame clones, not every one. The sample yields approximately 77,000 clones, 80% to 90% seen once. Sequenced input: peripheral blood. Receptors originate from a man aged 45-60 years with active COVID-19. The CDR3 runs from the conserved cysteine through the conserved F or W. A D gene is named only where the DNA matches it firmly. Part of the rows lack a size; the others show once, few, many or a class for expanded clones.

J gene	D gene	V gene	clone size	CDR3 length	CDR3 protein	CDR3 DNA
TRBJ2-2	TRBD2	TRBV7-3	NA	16	CASSSGSSGIGGELFF	TGTGCCAGCAGCTCCGGATCTAGCGGGATCGGTGGGGAGCTGTTTTTT
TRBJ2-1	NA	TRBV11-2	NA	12	CASSLGGGLAFF	TGTGCCAGCAGCTTAGGTGGTGGGCTGGCGTTCTTC
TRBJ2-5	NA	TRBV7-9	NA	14	CASSYGQNRETQYF	TGTGCCAGCAGCTACGGACAGAACAGGGAAACCCAGTACTTC
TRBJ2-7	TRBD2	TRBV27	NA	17	CASSLSLATSGTYEQYF	TGTGCCAGCAGTTTATCGCTTGCGACTAGCGGCACCTACGAGCAGTACTTC
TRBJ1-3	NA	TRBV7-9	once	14	CASSLRAGGNTIYF	TGTGCCAGCAGCTTAAGGGCAGGGGGAAACACCATATATTTT
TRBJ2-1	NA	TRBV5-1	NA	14	CASSSRLSYNEQFF	TGCGCCAGCAGCTCCCGCCTATCCTACAATGAGCAGTTCTTC
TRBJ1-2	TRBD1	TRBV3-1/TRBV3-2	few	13	CASSLGTAYGYTF	TGTGCCAGCAGCCTCGGGACAGCCTATGGCTACACCTTC
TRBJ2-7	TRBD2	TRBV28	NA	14	CASSSGLATYEQYF	TGTGCCAGCAGTTCGGGACTAGCGACCTACGAGCAGTACTTC
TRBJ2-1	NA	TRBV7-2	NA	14	CASSFRSSYNEQFF	TGTGCCAGCAGCTTTAGGAGCTCCTACAATGAGCAGTTCTTC
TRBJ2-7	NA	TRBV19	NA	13	CASRRGRSYEQYF	TGTGCCAGCCGCAGGGGAAGGTCCTACGAGCAGTACTTC
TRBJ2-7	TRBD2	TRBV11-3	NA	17	CASSFEGRATFSYEQYF	TGTGCCAGCAGCTTCGAAGGGAGGGCTACTTTCTCCTACGAGCAGTACTTC
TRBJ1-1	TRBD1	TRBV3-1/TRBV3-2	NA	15	CASSQEYRGRTEAFF	TGTGCCAGCAGCCAAGAATACAGGGGGCGGACTGAAGCTTTCTTT
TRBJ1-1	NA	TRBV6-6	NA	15	CASSGTIYRGTEAFF	TGTGCCAGCAGTGGTACGATATACCGGGGGACTGAAGCTTTCTTT
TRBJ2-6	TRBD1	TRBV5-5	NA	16	CASSFIGGAGANVLTF	TGTGCCAGCAGCTTCATAGGGGGCGCCGGGGCCAACGTCCTGACTTTC
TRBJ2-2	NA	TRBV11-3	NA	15	CASSFPTGNTGELFF	TGTGCCAGCAGCTTCCCGACAGGGAACACCGGGGAGCTGTTTTTT
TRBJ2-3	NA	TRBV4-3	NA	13	CASSQEVADTQYF	TGCGCCAGCAGCCAAGAGGTCGCGGATACGCAGTATTTT
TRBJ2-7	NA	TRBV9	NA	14	CASSPRTDSYEQYF	TGTGCCAGCAGCCCGCGGACAGACTCCTACGAGCAGTACTTC
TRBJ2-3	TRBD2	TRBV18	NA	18	CASSPLLAGVGGTDTQYF	TGTGCCAGCTCACCACTGCTAGCGGGAGTTGGGGGCACAGATACGCAGTATTTT
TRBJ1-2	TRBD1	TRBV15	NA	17	CATSRDPAGGVFYGYTF	TGTGCCACCAGCAGAGACCCGGCAGGGGGTGTCTTCTATGGCTACACCTTC
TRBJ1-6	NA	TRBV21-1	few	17	CAGAEGQSSSYNSPLHF	TGTGCCGGCGCCGAGGGACAGTCAAGCTCCTATAATTCACCCCTCCACTTT
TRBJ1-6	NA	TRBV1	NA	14	CTSSQGTEVSPLHF	TGCACCAGCAGCCAAGGGACAGAAGTTTCACCCCTCCACTTT
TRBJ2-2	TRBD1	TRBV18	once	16	CASSPLGQGVTGELFF	TGTGCCAGCTCACCATTGGGACAGGGTGTCACCGGGGAGCTGTTTTTT